One sample yielded the 28 T cell receptor beta chains listed below, sequenced in a study of T cells in Graves' hyperthyroidism and ophthalmopathy (dated by TCRdb to between 2018 and 2021). The library relied on multiplex PCR. The run used an Illumina HiSeq 2000. The TCR beta CDR3 regions were amplified from the RNA transcripts. The TCR CDR3 was subjected to a first round of RT-PCR using the HTBI primer set and the Qiagen OneStep RT-PCR kit. TCRdb reprocessed the public reads (quality trimming at Q25 with fastp, clone calling with MiXCR) and kept in-frame beta chains. Entries are consolidated by CDR3 protein sequence, retaining the most common genes and DNA. For this sample the table gives hundreds of thousands of distinct CDR3 sequences, of which around 15% were detected only once. Around 12% of the sample is in the top ten clones. Sample: blood. Receptor source: a woman aged 45 to 65 with Graves' ophthalmopathy.

CDR3 protein: CASSYSSGAAINQPQHF. The CDR3 DNA is TGTGCCAGCAGTTACTCGAGTGGGGCAGCTATTAATCAGCCCCAGCATTTT. The chain joins TRBV6-2 or TRBV6-3 to TRBJ1-5; D perhaps matches TRBD1 (5 bases). V was pared by 0 bases and J by 4 bases, with 16 bases between. The CDR3 is 17 residues long. Germline values: CDR1 MNHEY, CDR2 SVGEGT.

A remark on this clonotype: A much larger clone lies a single base off, so this may be a read error. Because it lacks the conserved phenylalanine or tryptophan at the end, this CDR3 is likely a read error. The chain has TRBV29-1 and TRBJ2-3; 16 bases align to TRBD2. CDR3 length: 16 residues. Germline values: CDR1 SQVTM, CDR2 ANQGSEA. With 4 bases clipped from V and 3 bases from J, the junction kept 4 bases outside the gene matches. Here the CDR3 DNA reads TGCAGCGTTGTGGGGACTAGCGGGAGGGGGACAGATACGCAGTATCTT. Translation gives CSVVGTSGRGTDTQYL.

The V gene is TRBV7-2, the J gene TRBJ1-2, with D maybe TRBD1 (5 bases). Germline V gene data show CDR1 as SGHTA and CDR2 as FQGNSA. V was trimmed by 1 base and J by 5 bases, leaving 14 bases between them. This CDR3 has 15 residues. CDR3 loop: CASSLDWGKQYGYTF. The CDR3 DNA reads as TGTGCCAGCAGCTTAGATTGGGGGAAACAATATGGCTACACCTTC.

This clonotype was seen a handful of times. The J gene is TRBJ1-1, the V gene TRBV10-2, with D maybe TRBD1 (5 bases). Germline lookup yields CDR1 WSHSY and CDR2 SAAADI. This CDR3 contains 13 residues. Trimming removed 3 bases from V and 11 bases from J, with 16 bases in between. Here the CDR3 reads CASSERGAAGAFF. CDR3 DNA sequence: TGCGCCAGCAGTGAAAGAGGGGCCGCCGGGGCTTTCTTT.

This clonotype was observed a few times. This chain links TRBV7-6 with TRBJ2-3; 7 nucleotides align to TRBD1. This CDR3 region has 17 residues. The ends lost 5 bases at V and 1 base at J; junction bases unmatched: 12. Germline V lookup: CDR1 SGHVS, CDR2 FNYEAQ. The CDR3, as DNA: TGTGCCAGCAGCCGCAGGGACAGCTCAAGTGGCACAGATACGCAGTATTTT. Translated: CASSRRDSSSGTDTQYF. The whole variable domain, filled in from reference TRBV7-6 and TRBJ2-3, reads GAGVSQSPRYKVTKRGQDVALRCDPISGHVSLYWYRQALGQGPEFLTYFNYEAQQDKSGLPNDRFSAERPEGSISTLTIQRTEQRDSAMYRCASSRRDSSSGTDTQYFGPGTRLTVL.

This clonotype was seen many times. The rearrangement uses TRBV20-1 and TRBJ2-1; D is possibly TRBD2 (6 bases). This CDR3 region has 14 residues. CDR1 is DFQATT, CDR2 SNEGSKA, per germline (reference sequence). V lost 5 bases and J 3 bases, leaving 14 bases between the germline ends. The CDR3 sequence is CSASPPGLYNEQFF. As DNA, the CDR3 is TGCAGTGCTTCCCCACCGGGACTCTACAATGAGCAGTTCTTC.

This chain joins TRBV29-1 and TRBJ1-3; 9 positions agree with TRBD1. The germline gives CDR1 SQVTM, CDR2 ANQGSEA. The CDR3 has 14 residues. The V and J ends lost 7 bases and 3 bases, in that order; junction bases with no gene match: 7. The CDR3 is CSADTGGGGNTIYF. As DNA, the CDR3 is TGCAGCGCCGATACAGGGGGCGGTGGAAACACCATATATTTT. The full variable domain, its missing parts supplied by reference TRBV29-1 and TRBJ1-3, is SAVISQKPSRDICQRGTSLTIQCQVDSQVTMMFWYRQQPGQSLTLIATANQGSEATYESGFVIDKFPISRPNLTFSTLTVSNMSPEDSSIYLCSADTGGGGNTIYFGEGSWLTVV.

This clonotype was seen repeatedly, ten times or more. The chain joins TRBV20-1 to TRBJ1-1; 8 nucleotides agree with TRBD1. The CDR3 runs 13 residues. The J segment lost 4 bases and the V segment lost 2 bases, leaving 3 bases of the junction unmatched. The germline CDR1 and CDR2 sequences are DFQATT and SNEGSKA (reference sequence). CDR3 loop: CSARKQGGTEAFF. The CDR3 DNA sequence: TGCAGTGCTAGAAAACAGGGGGGCACTGAAGCTTTCTTT.

The chain joins TRBV28 to TRBJ1-1; tentatively, D is TRBD1 (5 bases). The CDR3 length is 12 residues. V gave up 11 bases and J gave up 1 base, with 11 bases separating them. The germline V gene has CDR1 MDHEN and CDR2 SYDVKM. In nucleotides, the CDR3 is TGTGCCGCTCAAAGGGGGAACACTGAAGCTTTCTTT. Amino acid sequence: CAAQRGNTEAFF. Supplemented by reference TRBV28 and TRBJ1-1, the full variable domain reads DVKVTQSSRYLVKRTGEKVFLECVQDMDHENMFWYRQDPGLGLRLIYFSYDVKMKEKGDIPEGYSVSREKKERFSLILESASTNQTSMYLCAAQRGNTEAFFGQGTRLTVV.

This sequence joins TRBV7-9 and TRBJ1-2; no clear D gene. This CDR3 spans 12 amino acids. Germline V CDR1 and CDR2: SEHNR, FQNEAQ (reference sequence). Trimming left V 5 bases short and J 8 bases short, with 12 bases between. In nucleotides, the CDR3 is TGTGCCAGCAGCCCAGGATCTCGGGGCTACACCTTC. Residues: CASSPGSRGYTF.

This clonotype was picked up a small number of times. The CDR3 loop is CATSDPSGGLNEQFF. The CDR3 region has the DNA TGTGCCACCAGTGATCCCAGCGGGGGGCTCAATGAGCAGTTCTTC. V gene TRBV24-1 combines with J gene TRBJ2-1; 9 nucleotides align to TRBD2. J gave up 6 bases and V 3 bases, and 5 bases lay outside the gene matches. This CDR3 comprises 15 residues. Germline CDR1 and CDR2: KGHDR and SFDVKD.

This clonotype occurred many times. The rearrangement links TRBV30 to TRBJ2-6, with D hard to call. Germline V gene data show CDR1 as GTSNPN and CDR2 as SVGIG (reference sequence). Deletions cut 4 bases from V and 0 bases from J, with 4 bases between. The CDR3 is 13 amino acids. This CDR3 is CAWTTSGANVLTF. CDR3 DNA sequence: TGTGCCTGGACCACCTCTGGGGCCAACGTCCTGACTTTC.

There are many counts of this clonotype. The V gene is TRBV12-3 or TRBV12-4, the J gene TRBJ2-2; TRBD2 matches 11 bases. There are 16 residues in the CDR3. The J segment lost 4 bases and the V segment lost 5 bases, leaving 6 bases of the junction unmatched. This CDR3 is CASSTTSGIATGELFF. The DNA for the CDR3 is TGTGCCAGCAGTACGACTAGCGGGATTGCCACCGGGGAGCTGTTTTTT.

This clonotype appeared many times. This sequence joins TRBV2 and TRBJ2-1; 13 bases agree with TRBD2. The V segment lost 5 bases and the J segment 8 bases; nucleotides outside the gene matches: 6. There are 15 residues in the CDR3. Germline V gene lookup returns CDR1 SNHLY and CDR2 FYNNEI. CDR3 sequence reads: CASSTGLAGVDEQFF. The CDR3 DNA follows: TGTGCCAGCAGTACCGGACTAGCGGGAGTAGATGAGCAGTTCTTC.

Ten or more counts support this clonotype. The chain recombines TRBV7-2 with TRBJ2-5, with D possibly TRBD2 on 6 matching bases. The CDR3 spans 13 residues. Looked up from germline, CDR1 is SGHTA and CDR2 is FQGNSA. V was trimmed by 1 base and J by 9 bases, leaving 12 bases between them. In DNA, the CDR3 is TGTGCCAGCAGCTTAGGAGGGCTAGCGCCCCAGTACTTC. Translation: CASSLGGLAPQYF.

The rearrangement links TRBV3-1 to TRBJ1-6; D not resolved. The germline V gene has CDR1 LGHDT and CDR2 YNNKEL (reference sequence). The CDR3 runs to 14 residues. V gave up 3 bases and J gave up 2 bases, with 5 bases separating them. The CDR3 region has the DNA TGTGCCAGCAGCCAGGGGACCTATAATTCACCCCTCCACTTT. Translation gives CASSQGTYNSPLHF.

The table lists this clonotype with many counts. V and J are TRBV2 and TRBJ2-3, with 9 nucleotides matching TRBD2. Per the germline V gene, CDR1 is SNHLY and CDR2 is FYNNEI. V lost 3 bases, J lost 6 bases, and 7 bases stayed unmatched. CDR3 length: 15 residues. The CDR3 DNA follows: TGTGCCAGCAGTGATCCAGCGGGAGGTCGGGATACGCAGTATTTT. Its protein product is CASSDPAGGRDTQYF.

This clonotype was recorded at least ten times. DNA for the CDR3: TGTGCCAGCAGAGACAGGAATAACTATGGCTACACCTTC. Translated: CASRDRNNYGYTF. The chain uses TRBV27 and TRBJ1-2; D is perhaps TRBD1 (6 bases). The CDR3 has 13 residues. Germline V CDR1 and CDR2: MNHEY, SMNVEV (reference sequence). V shed 6 bases and J shed 1 base, with 9 bases lying between them.

This clonotype was counted at least ten times. As DNA, the CDR3 is TGTGCCAGCAGTGGGGGGGCAACGGTAAACATTCAGTACTTC. Residues: CASSGGATVNIQYF. V gene TRBV28 combines with J gene TRBJ2-4, with D perhaps matching TRBD2 (7 bases). Trimming took off 5 bases at V and 6 bases at J, with 14 bases between the two ends. CDR3 length equals 14 residues. Germline CDR1 is MDHEN and CDR2 is SYDVKM.

The chain joins TRBV7-9 to TRBJ1-6, with TRBD1 matching over 10 bases. CDR3 length equals 16 residues. Unmatched junction bases numbered 7, after V lost 1 base and J lost 10 bases. Germline CDR1 and CDR2: SEHNR and FQNEAQ (reference sequence). The CDR3 nucleotides read TGTGCCAGCAGCTTAGGACCGGGACAGGGGCGGTCACCCCTCCACTTT. Translating gives CASSLGPGQGRSPLHF.

This clonotype was detected many times. CDR3: CASSERVTEAFF. In nucleotides, the CDR3 is TGTGCCAGCAGTGAGAGGGTTACTGAAGCTTTCTTT. The chain joins TRBV2 to TRBJ1-1, with no clear D. This CDR3 comprises 12 residues. Trimming stripped 3 bases from V and 5 bases from J, with 7 bases between. Germline V gene lookup returns CDR1 SNHLY and CDR2 FYNNEI.

The sample holds many counts of this clonotype. V and J are TRBV6-2 or TRBV6-3 and TRBJ2-7; 11 bases agree with TRBD2. Germline CDR1 MNHEY, CDR2 SVGEGT. This CDR3 region has 16 residues. J gave up 3 bases and V 5 bases, and 9 bases lay outside the gene matches. The CDR3 reads CASSTASGRPLYEQYF. For the CDR3, the DNA is TGTGCCAGCAGTACAGCTAGCGGGAGGCCCCTCTACGAGCAGTACTTC.

Only a few counts were recorded for this clonotype. The gene calls are TRBV11-2 and TRBJ2-1, with D unresolved. This CDR3 is 14 amino acids long. Trimming removed 3 bases from V and 5 bases from J, with 11 bases in between. The germline V gene has CDR1 SGHAT and CDR2 FQNNGV. CDR3: CASSFLDQNNEQFF. As DNA, the CDR3 is TGTGCCAGCAGCTTTCTGGACCAAAACAATGAGCAGTTCTTC.

This clonotype appeared many times. The chain recombines TRBV30 with TRBJ2-1; 10 nucleotides line up with TRBD2. V shed 2 bases and J 13 bases; nucleotides not matched to a gene: 11. Germline CDR1 reads GTSNPN; CDR2 reads SVGIG (reference sequence). The CDR3 loop spans 14 amino acids. In DNA, the CDR3 is TGTGCCTGGAGTATCACTAGCGGGACGCTATCACAGTTCTTC. It encodes CAWSITSGTLSQFF.

CDR3 in amino acids: CAIRRGTTYEQYF. Here the CDR3 DNA reads TGTGCCATCCGACGCGGGACAACCTACGAGCAGTACTTC. The chain combines TRBV6-2 or TRBV6-3 with TRBJ2-7; D is tentatively TRBD1 or TRBD2 (6 bases each). Per the germline V gene, CDR1 is MNHEY and CDR2 is SVGEGT. V lost 10 bases, J lost 2 bases, and 15 bases lay in between. The CDR3 has 13 amino acids.

This clonotype appeared many times. For the CDR3, the DNA is TGCAGCGCCCCGGGTGGGGCTAGCTCCTACAATGAGCAGTTCTTC. It translates to CSAPGGASSYNEQFF. The chain couples TRBV29-1 to TRBJ2-1, with D possibly matching TRBD1 (5 bases). V lost 7 bases to trimming and J lost 0 bases, with 16 bases between them. The CDR3 is 15 amino acids. Per the germline V gene, CDR1 is SQVTM and CDR2 is ANQGSEA.

This clonotype has at least ten counts. This rearrangement joins TRBV28 to TRBJ1-5; D is possibly TRBD1 (6 bases). CDR3 length: 14 amino acids. Looked up from germline, CDR1 is MDHEN and CDR2 is SYDVKM. V lost 4 bases, J lost 5 bases, and 12 bases lay in between. CDR3 sequence (DNA): TGTGCCAGCAGTTCTTTTCAGGGGTATCAGCCCCAGCATTTT. It yields the protein CASSSFQGYQPQHF.

Comments on this clonotype: A much larger clone differs from this one at a single base, so this may be a read error. The CDR3 ends on some other residue instead of the conserved phenylalanine or tryptophan, so this is likely a read error. The chain is built from TRBV7-9 and TRBJ2-7, with D uncertain. Deletions cut 2 bases from V and 5 bases from J, with 4 bases between. The CDR3 is 11 amino acids. The germline V gene has CDR1 SEHNR and CDR2 FQNEAQ (reference sequence). The CDR3 region is CASSLSDEQYS. In DNA, the CDR3 is TGTGCCAGCAGCTTATCCGACGAGCAGTACTCC.